These 18 T cell receptor beta chains originate from one sample sequenced in a study of response to subunit inactivated influenza vaccine. One entry per CDR3 protein, called by TCRdb with MiXCR from the RT-PCR reads. Among approximately 530,000 distinct CDR3 sequences listed, roughly 13% were seen once. This specimen consisted of PBMCs from blood, obtained roughly 45 days after vaccination. The receptor set was obtained from a man in his fifties or sixties who received an inactivated influenza vaccine.

This clonotype was observed many times. V usage is TRBV5-1 and J usage is TRBJ2-1, with a weak D call TRBD2 (5 bases). V was shortened by 2 bases and J by 2 bases, with 14 bases between the two germline ends. CDR1 is SGHRS and CDR2 is YFSETQ in the germline V gene. The CDR3 length is 16 residues. CDR3 amino acids: CASSLPLAGTYNEQFF. The DNA for the CDR3 is TGCGCCAGCAGCTTACCCCTAGCAGGAACCTACAATGAGCAGTTCTTC. The full variable domain, its missing parts supplied by reference TRBV5-1 and TRBJ2-1, is KAGVTQTPRYLIKTRGQQVTLSCSPISGHRSVSWYQQTPGQGLQFLFEYFSETQRNKGNFPGRFSGRQFSNSRSEMNVSTLELGDSALYLCASSLPLAGTYNEQFFGPGTRLTVL.

This clonotype was counted a few times. The chain uses TRBV28 and TRBJ1-5; D is uncertain. This CDR3 has 11 amino acids. Germline assignment: CDR1 MDHEN and CDR2 SYDVKM. The V and J ends lost 3 bases and 6 bases respectively, with 3 bases between them. In nucleotides, the CDR3 is TGTGCCAGCAGTTTTAGTCAGCCCCAGCATTTT. Its protein product is CASSFSQPQHF.

This clonotype turned up a few times. V usage is TRBV11-2 and J usage is TRBJ2-7, with D tentatively TRBD2 (8 bases). The CDR3 covers 15 residues. Germline V gives CDR1 SGHAT, CDR2 FQNNGV. Trimming shortened V by 5 bases and J by 1 base, and 15 bases separated the two germline ends. The CDR3 DNA follows: TGTGCCAGCAGCCCACAGGGGACTAGATCCTACGAGCAGTACTTC. This codes for CASSPQGTRSYEQYF.

The chain employs TRBV9 and TRBJ2-2; TRBD2 matches at 9 bases. CDR1 and CDR2 from the germline V gene are SGDLS and YYNGEE. The CDR3 covers 16 residues. V lost 4 bases to trimming and J lost 6 bases; unmatched junction nucleotides: 10. The CDR3 DNA is TGTGCCAGCAGCCCATATGCGGGAGGGCCACCCGGGGAGCTGTTTTTT. Amino acid sequence: CASSPYAGGPPGELFF.

This clonotype was seen ten or more times. The V call is TRBV12-3 or TRBV12-4, the J call TRBJ1-5; D is ambiguous. CDR3 length: 14 amino acids. V was trimmed by 5 bases and J by 7 bases, leaving 15 bases between them. CDR3 loop: CASSLRHTGQPQHF. Written as DNA, the CDR3 is TGTGCCAGCAGTCTGAGACACACTGGGCAGCCCCAGCATTTT.

There are a few counts of this clonotype. V is TRBV20-1 and J is TRBJ2-1; TRBD2 agrees at 7 bases. Trimming removed 2 bases from V and 5 bases from J; junction bases left unmatched: 12. Germline CDR1 and CDR2: DFQATT and SNEGSKA (reference sequence). CDR3 length: 16 residues. The CDR3 coding sequence is TGCAGTGCTAGACCCACCGTTGGGGGGGTGGACAATGAGCAGTTCTTC. It specifies CSARPTVGGVDNEQFF.

This chain connects TRBV14 to TRBJ2-5; 11 bases are shared with TRBD1. The germline V gene has CDR1 SGHDN and CDR2 FVKESK. This CDR3 is 15 amino acids long. V lost 5 bases to trimming and J lost 9 bases; unmatched junction nucleotides: 11. This chain's CDR3 is CASSVSTGTGGAQYF. The CDR3 DNA reads as TGTGCCAGCAGCGTTTCTACCGGGACAGGGGGGGCCCAGTACTTC.

The rearrangement joins TRBV6-1 to TRBJ1-1; weak D call: TRBD1 (5 bases). This CDR3 has 13 residues. Germline loops: CDR1 MNHNS, CDR2 SASEGT. Trimming removed 3 bases from V and 9 bases from J, with 14 bases in between. CDR3 DNA: TGTGCCAGCAGTGACCGGGACCGCGGCAAAGCTTTCTTT. Translated, it gives CASSDRDRGKAFF.

This clonotype was detected many times. This rearrangement joins TRBV20-1 to TRBJ2-3; maybe TRBD2 (6 bases). The CDR3 has 15 residues. V lost 3 bases and J 1 base, leaving 14 bases between the germline ends. The germline V gene encodes CDR1 DFQATT and CDR2 SNEGSKA (reference sequence). CDR3 in amino acids: CSASLGGSGTDTQYF. CDR3 DNA: TGCAGTGCTAGTTTGGGGGGTAGCGGCACAGATACGCAGTATTTT.

The rearrangement joins TRBV18 to TRBJ1-4; D ambiguous. Per germline, CDR1 KGHSH and CDR2 LQKENI. The CDR3 spans 15 residues. Trimming pared 5 bases from V and 0 bases from J, leaving 10 bases between. The CDR3 loop is CASSSGLSTNEKLFF. The DNA for the CDR3 is TGTGCCAGCTCATCAGGACTGTCAACTAATGAAAAACTGTTTTTT. Full variable domain (missing parts from reference TRBV18 and TRBJ1-4): NAGVMQNPRHLVRRRGQEARLRCSPMKGHSHVYWYRQLPEEGLKFMVYLQKENIIDESGMPKERFSAEFPKEGPSILRIQQVVRGDSAAYFCASSSGLSTNEKLFFGSGTQLSVL.

The V gene is TRBV27, the J gene TRBJ2-1, with 10 bases identical to TRBD2. This CDR3 has 14 amino acids. V dropped 5 bases and J dropped 7; count of bases not matched to a gene: 5. The germline V gene encodes CDR1 MNHEY and CDR2 SMNVEV (reference sequence). For the CDR3, the DNA is TGTGCCAGCAGTGCACAGACTAGCGGGAATGAGCAGTTCTTC. Encoded protein: CASSAQTSGNEQFF.

This clonotype was observed many times. The chain employs TRBV20-1 and TRBJ1-1, with unresolved D. Between the trimmed V and J ends, which lost 0 bases and 11 bases, there was a span of 13 bases. Looked up from germline, CDR1 is DFQATT and CDR2 is SNEGSKA (reference sequence). This CDR3 is 12 amino acids long. The CDR3: CSARDFLNLAFF. The CDR3 DNA sequence: TGCAGTGCTAGAGATTTCTTAAATTTGGCTTTCTTT.

This clonotype was seen ten or more times. CDR3 bases: TGTGCCAGCAGCGAACAGGGGATCGAGCAGTACTTC. Its protein product is CASSEQGIEQYF. The chain links TRBV28 to TRBJ2-7, with 7 bases that match TRBD1. CDR1 is MDHEN, CDR2 SYDVKM, per germline. After removal of 6 bases from V and 6 bases from J, the junction contained 5 bases not matched to a gene. The CDR3 spans 12 residues.

This clonotype was counted only a few times. The CDR3 protein is CSARPPRDRSKYEQYF. The CDR3 DNA is TGCAGTGCTAGACCGCCTAGGGACAGGTCAAAATACGAGCAGTACTTC. The chain has TRBV20-1 and TRBJ2-7, with TRBD1 matching over 8 bases. This CDR3 contains 16 residues. V lost 2 bases to trimming and J lost 4 bases; unmatched junction nucleotides: 13. CDR1 and CDR2 from the germline V gene are DFQATT and SNEGSKA (reference sequence).

This clonotype was found many times. The chain has TRBV4-3 and TRBJ1-3; 8 positions agree with TRBD1. J was trimmed by 0 bases and V by 3 bases; bases with no gene match: 1. This CDR3 has 15 amino acids. Germline V lookup: CDR1 LGHNA, CDR2 YSLEER. Here the CDR3 reads CASSQDRASGNTIYF. CDR3 in DNA: TGCGCCAGCAGCCAGGACAGGGCCTCTGGAAACACCATATATTTT.

The sample holds a few counts of this clonotype. The chain links TRBV12-3 or TRBV12-4 to TRBJ2-7; 15 bases align to TRBD2. Germline trimming cut 6 bases from V and 1 base from J; bases unmatched to any gene: 4. This CDR3 has 16 amino acids. CDR3 residues: CASRGLAGGFSYEQYF. CDR3 sequence (DNA): TGTGCCAGCAGGGGACTAGCGGGGGGCTTTTCCTACGAGCAGTACTTC.

The CDR3 spells CASRGGGGGEYNEQFF. CDR3 nucleotide sequence: TGTGCCAGCAGAGGGGGCGGCGGGGGGGAATACAATGAGCAGTTCTTC. V is TRBV9 and J is TRBJ2-1; TRBD2 agrees at 9 bases. CDR3 size: 16 residues. CDR1 and CDR2 from the germline V gene are SGDLS and YYNGEE. Trimming took 5 bases from V and 4 from J; bases not matched to a gene: 10.

This chain connects TRBV6-1 to TRBJ1-6; D remains unclear. Germline CDR1 reads MNHNS; CDR2 reads SASEGT. Deletions cut 6 bases from V and 5 bases from J, with 14 bases between. The CDR3 covers 15 residues. This CDR3 reads CASRLPEQNNSPLHF. In nucleotides, the CDR3 is TGTGCCAGCAGGCTCCCAGAGCAGAATAATTCACCCCTCCACTTT.